This TCR beta chain was identified in a study of PD-1 blockade in classical Hodgkin lymphoma. The assay was immunoSEQ multiplex PCR, and TCRdb's table has in-frame clones only and misses some. Here the sample spans over 35,000 clones, less than 85% being singletons. Brentuximab vedotin exposure varied, and every patient relapsed after autologous stem cell transplantation. This clone was picked up one time. This specimen consisted of peripheral blood mononuclear cells (PBMCs), obtained before the second cycle of nivolumab. The sequence came from a human donor with classical Hodgkin lymphoma.

The CDR3 protein is CAWNGGRGANVLTF. The DNA for the CDR3 is TGTGCCTGGAACGGAGGACGGGGGGCCAACGTCCTGACTTTC. This chain joins TRBV30 and TRBJ2-6, with a possible D match to TRBD2 (5 bases). The CDR3 contains 14 residues. CDR1 is GTSNPN, CDR2 SVGIG, per germline (reference sequence). Trimming removed 4 bases at V and 4 bases at J, with 11 bases between. The complete variable domain, with remaining parts taken from reference TRBV30 and TRBJ2-6, reads SQTIHQWPATLVQPVGSPLSLECTVEGTSNPNLYWYRQAAGRGLQLLFYSVGIGQISSEVPQNLSASRPQDRQFILSSKKLLLSDSGFYLCAWNGGRGANVLTFGAGSRLTVL.